This T cell receptor (beta chain) was found in a study of blood T cell repertoires in COVID-19. About the research overall: Acute and convalescent COVID-19 samples came from the United States, Italy and Spain. Nucleic acid was either cDNA or gDNA, and it came from T cells, B-cell-depleted T cells, or PBMCs.

Here immunoSEQ multiplex PCR was the method, and the copy in TCRdb shows in-frame clones only, minus some. The sample yields 50,000 to 70,000 clones, 75% to 85% seen once. V trimming: 4 bases; J trimming: 4 bases; junction bases outside the gene matches: 3. Germline V lookup: CDR1 LGHDT, CDR2 YNNKEL (reference sequence). The CDR3 consists of 15 residues. As to this clone: Other DNA sequences in the same sample also yield this CDR3.

The rearrangement links TRBV3-1 (or the pseudogene TRBV3-2) to TRBJ2-5, with TRBD2 matching 13 bases. The receptor comes from a woman aged 60-75 years with acute or convalescent COVID-19. Sequenced material: peripheral blood. The CDR3 sequence is CASSRGLAGAETQYF. Written as DNA, the CDR3 is TGTGCCAGCAGCCGAGGACTAGCGGGGGCAGAGACCCAGTACTTC.